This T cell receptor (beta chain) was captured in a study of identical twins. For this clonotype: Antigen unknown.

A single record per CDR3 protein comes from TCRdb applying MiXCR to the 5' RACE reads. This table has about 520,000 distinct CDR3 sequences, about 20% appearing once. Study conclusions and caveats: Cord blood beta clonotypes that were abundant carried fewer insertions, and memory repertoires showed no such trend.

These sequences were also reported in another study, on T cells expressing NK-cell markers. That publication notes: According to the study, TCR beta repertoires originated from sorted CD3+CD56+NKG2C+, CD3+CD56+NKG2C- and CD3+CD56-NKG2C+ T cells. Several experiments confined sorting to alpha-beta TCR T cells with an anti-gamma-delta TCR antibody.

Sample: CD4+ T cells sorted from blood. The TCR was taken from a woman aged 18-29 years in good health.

In DNA, the CDR3 is TGCAGTGCCGAGCAGAGCTCCTACAATGAGCAGTTCTTC. The encoded protein is CSAEQSSYNEQFF. The chain has TRBV20-1 and TRBJ2-1; D gene uncertain. This CDR3 contains 13 residues. The germline gives CDR1 DFQATT, CDR2 SNEGSKA (reference sequence). Deletions cut 6 bases from V and 0 bases from J, with 9 bases between.